This T cell receptor (beta chain) was sequenced during a study of blood T cell repertoires in COVID-19. Authors' methods: Estimates of nucleated cell counts were drawn from the amplification of reference gene primers. Libraries were prepared by immunoSEQ multiplex PCR; TCRdb keeps only in-frame clonotypes and omits some of them. V and J calls and clone size are copied from that table; D and trimming were computed from the DNA. The repertoire holds about 410,000 clones, with 70% to 90% as singletons. The germline V gene has CDR1 KGHSH and CDR2 LQKENI. This CDR3 has 13 residues. Trimming took off 3 bases at V and 5 bases at J, with 10 bases between the two ends.

This receptor was obtained from a woman aged 25 to 39 with active or convalescent COVID-19. Sequenced sample: peripheral blood. The J gene is TRBJ1-1, the V gene TRBV18; D uncertain. This chain's CDR3 is CASSPLRETEAFF. CDR3 coding DNA: TGTGCCAGCTCACCGTTAAGGGAGACTGAAGCTTTCTTT.